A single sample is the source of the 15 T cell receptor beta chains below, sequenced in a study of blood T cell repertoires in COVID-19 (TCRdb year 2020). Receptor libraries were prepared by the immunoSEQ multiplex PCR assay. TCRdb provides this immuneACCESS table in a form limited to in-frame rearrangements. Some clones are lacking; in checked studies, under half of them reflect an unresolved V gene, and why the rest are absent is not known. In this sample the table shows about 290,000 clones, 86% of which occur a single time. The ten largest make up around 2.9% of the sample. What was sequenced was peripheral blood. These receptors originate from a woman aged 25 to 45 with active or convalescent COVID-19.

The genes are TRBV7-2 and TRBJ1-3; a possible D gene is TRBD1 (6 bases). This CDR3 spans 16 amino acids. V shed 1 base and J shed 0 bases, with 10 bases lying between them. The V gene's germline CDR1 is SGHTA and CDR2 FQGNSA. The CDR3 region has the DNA TGTGCCAGCAGCTTAGTAGGGGGGGGCTCTGGAAACACCATATATTTT. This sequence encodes CASSLVGGGSGNTIYF.

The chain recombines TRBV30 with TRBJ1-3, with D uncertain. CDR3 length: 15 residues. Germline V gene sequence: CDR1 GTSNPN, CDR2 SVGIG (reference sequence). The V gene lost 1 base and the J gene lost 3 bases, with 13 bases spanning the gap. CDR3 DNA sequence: TGTGCCTGGAGTGATAACGGGGATAATGGAAACACCATATATTTT. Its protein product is CAWSDNGDNGNTIYF.

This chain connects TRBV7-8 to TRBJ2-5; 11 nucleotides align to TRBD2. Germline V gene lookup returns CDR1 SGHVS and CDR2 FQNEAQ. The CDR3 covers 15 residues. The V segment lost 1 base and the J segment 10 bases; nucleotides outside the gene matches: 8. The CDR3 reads CASSLGLAGGRDQYF. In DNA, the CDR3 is TGTGCCAGCAGCTTAGGGCTAGCGGGGGGTCGAGACCAGTACTTC.

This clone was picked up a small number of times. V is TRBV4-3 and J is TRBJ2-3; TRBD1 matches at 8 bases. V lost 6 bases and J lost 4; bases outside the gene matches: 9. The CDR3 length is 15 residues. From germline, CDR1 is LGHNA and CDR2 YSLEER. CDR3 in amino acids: CASSLQGGPADTQYF. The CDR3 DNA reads TGCGCCAGCAGTCTACAGGGGGGCCCGGCAGATACGCAGTATTTT.

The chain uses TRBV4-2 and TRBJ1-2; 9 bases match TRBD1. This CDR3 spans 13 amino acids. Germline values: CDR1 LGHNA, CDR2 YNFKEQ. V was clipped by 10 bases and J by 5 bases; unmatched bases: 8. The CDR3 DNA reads TGTGCCACACACAGGGGGCCTGGATATGGCTACACCTTC. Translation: CATHRGPGYGYTF.

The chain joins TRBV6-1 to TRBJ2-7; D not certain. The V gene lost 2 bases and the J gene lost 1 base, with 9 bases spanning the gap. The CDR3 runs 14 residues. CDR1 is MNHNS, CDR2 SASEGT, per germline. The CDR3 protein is CASSELQISYEQYF. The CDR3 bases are TGTGCCAGCAGTGAATTACAGATATCCTACGAGCAGTACTTC.

CDR3: CAIRGAGGRNTEAFF. The CDR3, as DNA: TGTGCCATCAGGGGAGCAGGGGGTAGGAACACTGAAGCTTTCTTT. The chain carries TRBV10-3 and TRBJ1-1; 7 bases fit TRBD1. This CDR3 is built from 15 residues. V dropped 6 bases and J dropped 1; count of bases not matched to a gene: 8. Germline CDR1 reads ENHRY; CDR2 reads SYGVKD.

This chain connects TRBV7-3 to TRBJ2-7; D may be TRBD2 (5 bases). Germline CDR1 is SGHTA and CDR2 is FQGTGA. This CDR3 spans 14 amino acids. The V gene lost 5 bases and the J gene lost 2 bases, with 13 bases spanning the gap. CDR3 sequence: CASSPGTSPYEQYF. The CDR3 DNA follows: TGTGCCAGCAGCCCAGGCACTAGTCCCTACGAGCAGTACTTC.

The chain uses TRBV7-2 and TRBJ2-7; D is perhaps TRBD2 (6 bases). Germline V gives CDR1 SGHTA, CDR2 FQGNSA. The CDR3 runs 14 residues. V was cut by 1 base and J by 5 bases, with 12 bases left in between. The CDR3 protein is CASSLVPTRNEQYF. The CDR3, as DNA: TGTGCCAGCAGCTTAGTTCCGACTAGAAACGAGCAGTACTTC.

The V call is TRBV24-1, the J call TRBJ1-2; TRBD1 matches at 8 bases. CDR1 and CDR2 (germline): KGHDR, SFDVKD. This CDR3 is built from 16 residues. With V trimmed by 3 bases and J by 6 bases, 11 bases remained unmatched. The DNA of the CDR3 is TGTGCCACCAGTGATCCCACCGTTGGACAGGGAGATGGCTACACCTTC. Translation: CATSDPTVGQGDGYTF.

Here the CDR3 reads CASSDEGIGADTQYF. The CDR3 DNA reads TGTGCCAGCAGTGATGAGGGTATAGGTGCAGATACGCAGTATTTT. The gene calls are TRBV2 and TRBJ2-3; a possible D gene is TRBD2 (5 bases). The CDR3 length is 15 residues. The germline V gene has CDR1 SNHLY and CDR2 FYNNEI. V was clipped by 3 bases and J by 4 bases, with 14 bases between them. Full variable domain (missing parts from reference TRBV2 and TRBJ2-3): EPEVTQTPSHQVTQMGQEVILRCVPISNHLYFYWYRQILGQKVEFLVSFYNNEISEKSEIFDDQFSVERPDGSNFTLKIRSTKLEDSAMYFCASSDEGIGADTQYFGPGTRLTVL.

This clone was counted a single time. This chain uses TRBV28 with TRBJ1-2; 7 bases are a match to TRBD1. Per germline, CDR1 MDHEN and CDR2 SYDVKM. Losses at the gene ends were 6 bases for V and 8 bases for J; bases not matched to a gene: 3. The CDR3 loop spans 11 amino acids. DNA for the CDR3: TGTGCCAGCAGGACAGGGCCCGGCTACACCTTC. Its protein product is CASRTGPGYTF.

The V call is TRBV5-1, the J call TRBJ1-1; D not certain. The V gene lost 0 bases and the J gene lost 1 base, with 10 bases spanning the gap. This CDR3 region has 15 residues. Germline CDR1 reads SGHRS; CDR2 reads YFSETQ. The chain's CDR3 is CASSLAGLGNTEAFF. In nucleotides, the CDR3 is TGCGCCAGCAGCTTGGCAGGTCTTGGGAACACTGAAGCTTTCTTT.

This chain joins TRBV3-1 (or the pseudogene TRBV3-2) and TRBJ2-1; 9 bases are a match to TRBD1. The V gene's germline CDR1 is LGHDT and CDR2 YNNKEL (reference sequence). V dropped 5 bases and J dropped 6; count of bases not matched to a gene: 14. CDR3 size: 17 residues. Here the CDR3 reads CASSKGQGFLKSNEQFF. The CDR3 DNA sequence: TGTGCCAGCAGCAAGGGACAGGGCTTTCTTAAGAGCAATGAGCAGTTCTTC.

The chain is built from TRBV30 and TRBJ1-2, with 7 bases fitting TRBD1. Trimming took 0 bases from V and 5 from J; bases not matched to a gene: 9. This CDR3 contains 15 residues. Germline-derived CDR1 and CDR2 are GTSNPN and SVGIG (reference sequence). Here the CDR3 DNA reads TGTGCCTGGAGTGTACCGGTAGGGGGCCGGTATGGCTACACCTTC. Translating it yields CAWSVPVGGRYGYTF.